Following are 7 T cell receptor beta chains from one sample sequenced in a study of shared clonotypes between healthy human individuals. Produced via immunoSEQ multiplex PCR; TCRdb's table is partial and in-frame only. The profile shows roughly 640,000 clones, less than 98% of them singletons. The sequenced sample consisted of naive CD4+ T cells sorted from blood. Subset specified: CD45RA+ positively selected. Receptor source: a woman aged 25 to 39 in good health.

This sequence joins TRBV6-5 and TRBJ2-7, with TRBD1 identical over 7 bases. The germline V gene has CDR1 MNHEY and CDR2 SVGAGI. CDR3 length: 14 amino acids. V lost 5 bases to trimming and J lost 5 bases; unmatched junction nucleotides: 9. CDR3 residues: CASSPRQGGNEQYF. The CDR3, as DNA: TGTGCCAGCAGTCCTAGACAGGGTGGGAACGAGCAGTACTTC.

This chain links TRBV29-1 with TRBJ2-2; 7 positions match TRBD2. This CDR3 is 14 amino acids long. Trimming at V came to 7 bases and at J to 3 bases, leaving 8 bases not matched to a gene. Germline loops: CDR1 SQVTM, CDR2 ANQGSEA. As DNA, the CDR3 is TGCAGCGCTGTCTGCGGGAGAGACACCGGGGAGCTGTTTTTT. Protein sequence: CSAVCGRDTGELFF.

J is TRBJ2-7 and V is TRBV28, with D unclear. Germline V gene data show CDR1 as MDHEN and CDR2 as SYDVKM. This CDR3 region has 18 residues. V lost 3 bases, J lost 0 bases, and 21 bases lay in between. CDR3 sequence (DNA): TGTGCCAGCAGTTTCTCCTTTTTTGGGGTGCACAGCTCCTACGAGCAGTACTTC. Translating it yields CASSFSFFGVHSSYEQYF.

The chain combines TRBV14 with TRBJ1-6; D is perhaps TRBD1 (6 bases). Trimming left V 2 bases short and J 0 bases short, with 14 bases between. CDR1 is SGHDN and CDR2 is FVKESK in the germline V gene. The CDR3 totals 18 residues. CDR3 in amino acids: CASSQLGGDSSYNSPLHF. The CDR3 coding sequence is TGTGCCAGCAGCCAATTGGGGGGCGATAGCTCCTATAATTCACCCCTCCACTTT.

The chain couples TRBV15 to TRBJ1-1; D gene uncertain. This CDR3 has 16 residues. The germline gives CDR1 LNHNV, CDR2 YYDKDF (reference sequence). Trimming removed 5 bases from V and 3 bases from J, with 19 bases in between. This CDR3 reads CATSRGSKVSDTEAFF. For the CDR3, the DNA is TGTGCCACCAGCCGAGGATCTAAGGTGTCGGACACTGAAGCTTTCTTT.

V and J are TRBV9 and TRBJ2-7; D ambiguous. The V end was cut by 4 bases, the J end by 5 bases, with 19 bases between. CDR3 length: 15 amino acids. Germline loops: CDR1 SGDLS, CDR2 YYNGEE. CDR3 sequence: CASSQERRLIDEQYF. In DNA, the CDR3 is TGTGCCAGCAGCCAAGAAAGGCGGCTAATCGACGAGCAGTACTTC.

The chain combines TRBV4-2 with TRBJ1-4; TRBD1 aligns across 7 bases. Germline assignment: CDR1 LGHNA and CDR2 YNFKEQ. Losses at the gene ends were 0 bases for V and 5 bases for J; bases not matched to a gene: 12. This CDR3 contains 18 residues. CDR3 in amino acids: CASSQDSTSSTGNEKLFF. CDR3 DNA sequence: TGTGCCAGCAGCCAAGATTCTACGTCTTCGACAGGGAATGAAAAACTGTTTTTT.